A selection of T cell receptor beta chains follows, all from one sample in a study of T cells in localized non-small cell lung cancer. Produced via immunoSEQ multiplex PCR; TCRdb's table is partial and in-frame only. The sample holds under 35,000 clones; over 75% are singletons and the top ten take about 16%. The sequencing here drew on peripheral blood, taken before any cancer treatment. The receptors here all came from a male donor at least 60 years old with stage III squamous cell lung carcinoma. CDR3s include the opening cysteine and the closing phenylalanine or tryptophan. Fields, in order: V gene, D gene, clone size, J gene, CDR3 length, CDR3 DNA, CDR3 protein. A D gene is named only where the DNA matches it firmly. Clone size is given for some rows only: seen once, a few or many times, or a class if the clone is expanded.

>TRBV6-5|-|once|TRBJ2-2|14
TGTGCCAGCAGTTATGGACAGAGAACCGGGGAGCTGTTTTTT
CASSYGQRTGELFF
>TRBV7-2|-|-|TRBJ2-7|14
TGTGCCAGCAGCCAAAGGCGGGGAATCGACGAGCAGTACTTC
CASSQRRGIDEQYF
>TRBV5-8|-|-|TRBJ2-1|11
TGTGCCACCCGCCAACTTGCTGAGCAGTTCTTC
CATRQLAEQFF
>TRBV6-5|-|-|TRBJ2-5|16
TGTGCCAGCAGTTACTCGCCAGGCAGGGGGGGGGAGACCCAGTACTTC
CASSYSPGRGGETQYF
>TRBV2|-|-|TRBJ2-7|14
TGTGCCAGCAGGAAACAGGGATCCTCCTACGAGCAGTACTTC
CASRKQGSSYEQYF
>TRBV4-2|-|medium-sized|TRBJ1-1|14
TGTGCCAGCAGCCAAGGTCCCGGGGGAACTGAAGCTTTCTTT
CASSQGPGGTEAFF
>TRBV9|TRBD2|-|TRBJ2-3|16
TGTGCCAGCAGCCCCATGGCTAGCGGGAGGGGGGATACGCAGTATTTT
CASSPMASGRGDTQYF
>TRBV7-9|-|-|TRBJ1-4|13
TGTGCCAGCAGCCCACCGGGGGAGGAAAAACTGTTTTTT
CASSPPGEEKLFF
>TRBV6-6|-|-|TRBJ1-1|14
TGTGCCAGCAGTTACGGTGGTGAGAACACTGAAGCTTTCTTT
CASSYGGENTEAFF
>TRBV5-4|TRBD1|-|TRBJ2-7|15
TGTGCCAGCAACACGGGGGGACAGGGGCCCTACGAGCAGTACTTC
CASNTGGQGPYEQYF
>TRBV18|-|-|TRBJ2-3|15
TGTGCCAGCTCACCACGGCAGGGACCAACAGATACGCAGTATTTT
CASSPRQGPTDTQYF
>TRBV7-2|TRBD1|-|TRBJ1-1|14
TGTGCCAGCAGCCCAGGACAGGGGATCACTGAAGCTTTCTTT
CASSPGQGITEAFF
>TRBV19|-|-|TRBJ1-1|13
TGTGCCAGTAGTATCTGGAGGGCGGCAGAAGCTTTCTTT
CASSIWRAAEAFF
>TRBV11-3|TRBD1|-|TRBJ1-1|15
TGTGCCAGCAGCAGGGGCGACAGGGTGAGGACTGAAGCTTTCTTT
CASSRGDRVRTEAFF
>TRBV4-3|TRBD2|-|TRBJ2-1|16
TGCGCCAGCAGCCAAGATCGACTAGCGCCAGACAATGAGCAGTTCTTC
CASSQDRLAPDNEQFF
>TRBV7-3|-|-|TRBJ1-1|14
TGTGCCAGCAGCTCCGGCGGAGGGAACACTGAAGCTTTCTTT
CASSSGGGNTEAFF
>TRBV5-1|-|-|TRBJ1-2|15
TGCGCCAGCAGCTTAGGGCGTTTAACCAACTATGGCTACACCTTC
CASSLGRLTNYGYTF
>TRBV5-6|-|-|TRBJ1-1|13
TGTGCCAGCAGCTTGGAAAGCAGGGTGGAAGCTTTCTTT
CASSLESRVEAFF
>TRBV2|TRBD1|-|TRBJ1-2|13
TGTGCCAGCAGAGGGACAGCGTCATATGGCTACACCTTC
CASRGTASYGYTF
>TRBV18|-|-|TRBJ1-1|16
TGTGCCAGCTCACCCCTTTTGGAAAAGGGTGCGACTGAAGCTTTCTTT
CASSPLLEKGATEAFF
>TRBV7-8|-|-|TRBJ2-1|13
TGTGCCAGCAGCTTAACCCTAGCACCCGAGCAGTTCTTC
CASSLTLAPEQFF
>TRBV25-1|TRBD1|-|TRBJ2-1|18
TGTGCCAGCAGTGAATCAATCGGGACAGGGACTTCCTACAATGAGCAGTTCTTC
CASSESIGTGTSYNEQFF
>TRBV19|-|once|TRBJ1-1|15
TGTGCCAGTAGTATAGGCTCCGGGACAAGAACTGAAGCTTTCTTT
CASSIGSGTRTEAFF
>TRBV6-5|TRBD1|-|TRBJ2-2|15
TGTGCCAGCAGTACTCAGGGGGCACGAACCGGGGAGCTGTTTTTT
CASSTQGARTGELFF
>TRBV6-5|-|-|TRBJ1-1|15
TGTGCCAGCAGTTACTCTCTGGGAATGAATACTGAAGCTTTCTTT
CASSYSLGMNTEAFF
>TRBV9|TRBD2|-|TRBJ2-1|15
TGTGCCAGCAGCGTCTTAGCGGGGTGGAACAATGAGCAGTTCTTC
CASSVLAGWNNEQFF
>TRBV6-6|-|few|TRBJ2-2|13
TGTGCCAGCAGCCTAGGGAACACCGGGGAGCTGTTTTTT
CASSLGNTGELFF
>TRBV6-1|-|-|TRBJ1-1|12
TGTGCCACGAACCAGGGTCACACTGAAGCTTTCTTT
CATNQGHTEAFF
>TRBV28|-|medium-sized|TRBJ1-2|12
TGTGCCAGTTGGGAACGGATTCGGGGCTACACCTTC
CASWERIRGYTF
>TRBV7-9|TRBD1|once|TRBJ1-4|13
TGTGCCAGCCTAGGGGGCGCAGAGGAAAAACTGTTTTTT
CASLGGAEEKLFF
>TRBV7-3|TRBD2|few|TRBJ2-1|16
TGTGCCAGCAGCCTAACCTCAGCGGGAGGGCCAAGGGAGCAGTTCTTC
CASSLTSAGGPREQFF
>TRBV6-5|TRBD1|-|TRBJ2-7|15
TGTGCCAGCAGTCAAACAGGGGACCCCATCTACGAGCAGTACTTC
CASSQTGDPIYEQYF
>TRBV5-1|-|few|TRBJ1-1|14
TGCGCCAGCACCGTCGGACAGTCCTTCACTGAAGCTTTCTTT
CASTVGQSFTEAFF
>TRBV4-3|-|-|TRBJ2-7|16
TGCGCCAGCAGCCAAGAGAGGGCGGGAACCTCCTACGAGCAGTACTTC
CASSQERAGTSYEQYF
>TRBV6-6|-|-|TRBJ1-5|14
TGTGCCAGCAGCGCCAGTAACCCTTATCAGCCCCAGCATTTT
CASSASNPYQPQHF
>TRBV7-2|-|-|TRBJ1-2|12
TGTGCCAGCAGGCTCGCAGGGAGTGGCTACACCTTC
CASRLAGSGYTF
>TRBV18|-|-|TRBJ2-3|17
TGTGCCAGCTCACCACCAGTAATGGGTGGCCGCACAGATACGCAGTATTTT
CASSPPVMGGRTDTQYF
>TRBV5-5|-|once|TRBJ1-6|13
TGTGCCAGCAGCTTGGTAGGGAATTCACCCCTCCACTTT
CASSLVGNSPLHF
>TRBV9|TRBD2|-|TRBJ2-5|15
TGTGCCAGCAGCGTAGCGGGACTAGGGAAAGAGACCCAGTACTTC
CASSVAGLGKETQYF
>TRBV7-2|-|-|TRBJ2-1|13
TGTGCCAGCAGCTTAGCGCCGTTGGATGAGCAGTTCTTC
CASSLAPLDEQFF
>TRBV7-3|TRBD1|-|TRBJ2-7|15
TGTGCCAGCAGCTTACAGGGGGCCTCAACCTACGAGCAGTACTTC
CASSLQGASTYEQYF
>TRBV10-1|TRBD1|-|TRBJ2-7|13
TGCGCCAGCTCGGGACAGCCCTCCTACGAGCAGTACTTC
CASSGQPSYEQYF
>TRBV11-2|-|-|TRBJ1-2|12
TGTGCCAGCAGCCCCCATACAGGGGGCTACACCTTC
CASSPHTGGYTF
>TRBV7-9|TRBD1|-|TRBJ1-2|14
TGTGCCAGCAGCTTAGAAAGGGGGCTGTATGGCTACACCTTC
CASSLERGLYGYTF
>TRBV18|-|-|TRBJ1-4|14
TGTGCCAGCTCACGGGACAATGGAAATGAAAAACTGTTTTTT
CASSRDNGNEKLFF
>TRBV7-2|TRBD1|-|TRBJ1-2|16
TGTGCCAGCAGCCTTCTCAAGGGACAGGGTAACTATGGCTACACCTTC
CASSLLKGQGNYGYTF
>TRBV15|-|-|TRBJ1-3|17
TGTGCCACCAGCAGAGATTCCTCGTTGTACTCTGGAAACACCATATATTTT
CATSRDSSLYSGNTIYF
>TRBV29-1|TRBD1|-|TRBJ1-2|14
TGCAGCGTTGCGACTTTGACAGGGACTCGAGGCTACACCTTC
CSVATLTGTRGYTF
>TRBV4-3|-|-|TRBJ2-1|15
TGCGCCAGCAGCCAAGATCACCTGAACCGAAATGAGCAGTTCTTC
CASSQDHLNRNEQFF
>TRBV5-8|-|-|TRBJ1-1|13
TGTGCCAGCAGGTTAGCGGGGAAGGATGGAGCTTTCTTT
CASRLAGKDGAFF
>TRBV7-2|TRBD2|-|TRBJ2-7|14
TGTGCCAGCAGCCGCGGGGGACCCTACTACGAGCAGTACTTC
CASSRGGPYYEQYF
>TRBV9|-|few|TRBJ2-3|14
TGTGCCAGCAGCACAGGCCTACCTTCAGATACGCAGTATTTT
CASSTGLPSDTQYF
>TRBV4-3|-|-|TRBJ2-1|16
TGCGCCAGCAGCCCTTACGGGGACCAGTCCTACAATGAGCAGTTCTTC
CASSPYGDQSYNEQFF
>TRBV6-1|-|-|TRBJ1-4|12
TGTGCCAGCAGTACGATAGGTGAAAAACTGTTTTTT
CASSTIGEKLFF
>TRBV28|TRBD2|-|TRBJ2-5|17
TGTGCCAGCAGTTTTCGGTTACTAGCGGGAGGTGGGGAGACCCAGTACTTC
CASSFRLLAGGGETQYF
>TRBV5-4|TRBD1|-|TRBJ2-6|17
TGTGCCAGCAGCGACCACAGGGGAATCTCTGGGGCCAACGTCCTGACTTTC
CASSDHRGISGANVLTF
>TRBV7-2|-|-|TRBJ2-7|13
TGTGCCAGCACCCTAAGTGGGGGCTACGAGCAGTACTTC
CASTLSGGYEQYF
>TRBV18|-|-|TRBJ1-3|14
TGTGCCAGCTCACCCTGGGACCGTGGAAACACCATATATTTT
CASSPWDRGNTIYF
>TRBV9|TRBD2|-|TRBJ2-1|16
TGTGCCAGCAGCGTAGAAAGCGGGAGGACCTGCAATGAGCAGTTCTTC
CASSVESGRTCNEQFF
>TRBV7-2|TRBD1|-|TRBJ2-3|16
TGTGCCAGCAGCTTATCTCGCAGGGGGCGCACAGATACGCAGTATTTT
CASSLSRRGRTDTQYF